A selection of T cell receptor beta chains follows, all from one sample in a study of blood T cell repertoires in COVID-19. Repertoires were generated with immunoSEQ multiplex PCR, while TCRdb's copy carries only in-frame clones and drops some. The repertoire includes roughly 160,000 clones, 79% of them detected once, and roughly 19% sits in the top ten. The source material was PBMCs or T cells enriched from blood (not recorded which). The receptors were gathered from a woman in her 70s in a cohort exposed to, infected with or recovered from COVID-19 (not recorded which). Each CDR3 is given with its conserved first and last residue. The D gene is left open where the match is weak. Clone size, where shown, is once, few, many, or a class for clones that have expanded.

V gene	D gene	clone size	J gene	CDR3 DNA	CDR3 protein
TRBV7-9	TRBD1	NA	TRBJ1-4	TGTGCCAGCAGCCAGGGACAGGGTCGCGAAAAACTGTTTTTT	CASSQGQGREKLFF
TRBV6-4	NA	NA	TRBJ2-1	TGTGCCAGCAGCCAGAATGGGGGGAATGAGCAGTTCTTC	CASSQNGGNEQFF
TRBV2	TRBD2	NA	TRBJ2-1	TGTGCCAGCAAGGCGGGAGGCTACAATGAGCAGTTCTTC	CASKAGGYNEQFF
TRBV29-1	TRBD1	NA	TRBJ2-7	TGCAGCGTGCGGGACAGGATGAGCTCCTACGAGCAGTACTTC	CSVRDRMSSYEQYF
TRBV7-8	TRBD2	NA	TRBJ2-5	TGTGCCAGCAGCTTTTTTGGCGGGAGGGCCGATGAGACCCAGTACTTC	CASSFFGGRADETQYF
TRBV28	NA	once	TRBJ1-5	TGTGCCAGCAAGGTTGGCGGTCAGCCCCAGCATTTT	CASKVGGQPQHF
TRBV3-1/TRBV3-2	TRBD2	NA	TRBJ2-7	TGTGCCAGCAGCCAAGGGCCCGGGAGGGGTTACGAGCAGTACTTC	CASSQGPGRGYEQYF
TRBV30	NA	NA	TRBJ1-3	TGTGCCTGGAGTGGGACAGTCGAGGGAAACACCATATATTTT	CAWSGTVEGNTIYF
TRBV2	NA	NA	TRBJ1-4	TGTGCCAGCAGTGGAGTGGGAGGGGACGGAAAACTGTTTTTT	CASSGVGGDGKLFF
TRBV28	TRBD1	NA	TRBJ2-5	TGTGCCAGCAGTCCTGGGGGACAGGGTCCTTTCGGAGGGACCCAGTACTTC	CASSPGGQGPFGGTQYF
TRBV5-1	NA	NA	TRBJ2-3	TGCGCCAGCAGCCGATCAACCTATCGAAGCACAGATACGCAGTATTTT	CASSRSTYRSTDTQYF
TRBV19	NA	NA	TRBJ2-3	TGTGCCAGTACCTCGCGCGGCACAGATACGCAGTATTTT	CASTSRGTDTQYF
TRBV23-1	NA	NA	TRBJ2-3	TGCGCCAGCAGACCGACCTTCGGGGATAGCACAGATACGCAGTATTTT	CASRPTFGDSTDTQYF
TRBV5-5	NA	medium-sized	TRBJ2-1	TGTGCCAGCAGCTTGTGGCTAGAAATGAATGAGCAGTTCTTC	CASSLWLEMNEQFF
TRBV7-2	NA	once	TRBJ2-1	TGTGCCAGCAGCTTAGGAGGGACTTACAATGAGCAGTTCTTC	CASSLGGTYNEQFF
TRBV27	TRBD1	NA	TRBJ2-5	TGTGCCAGCAGTTTGTTTACGACAGGGGGCGAAAAGGTCCAGTACTTC	CASSLFTTGGEKVQYF
TRBV11-2	NA	few	TRBJ2-7	TGTGCCAGCAGCTTAGTACCGAGAGCCGGTCTCTACGAGCAGTACTTC	CASSLVPRAGLYEQYF
TRBV5-4	NA	NA	TRBJ2-3	TGTGCCAGCAGCTCAGAGACTAGTGTTGCAGATACGCAGTATTTT	CASSSETSVADTQYF
TRBV3-1/TRBV3-2	TRBD2	NA	TRBJ2-5	TGTGCCAGCAGCCCACGACTAGCGGGAGGGCAAGAGACCCAGTACTTC	CASSPRLAGGQETQYF
TRBV13	TRBD1	NA	TRBJ1-1	TGTGCCAGCAGCTTACTCGGGACAGGTAGAGGAGCTTTCTTT	CASSLLGTGRGAFF
TRBV23-1	NA	NA	TRBJ1-2	TGCGCCAGCAGTCACCTATCGACGGGTCCTCCCCTCTACCGCGGCTACACCTTC	CASSHLSTGPPLYRGYTF
TRBV6-2/TRBV6-3	NA	NA	TRBJ2-7	TGTGCCAGCAGTTTCACGAGTAGATCCGAGCAGTACTTC	CASSFTSRSEQYF
TRBV7-8	TRBD1	NA	TRBJ1-1	TGTGCCAGCAGCTCCGAGGGGGCGAACGTAGCTGAAGCTTTCTTT	CASSSEGANVAEAFF
TRBV9	NA	NA	TRBJ1-6	TGTGCCAGCAGTCCCGGTTCCTATAATTCACCCCTCCACTTT	CASSPGSYNSPLHF
TRBV4-2	NA	NA	TRBJ2-7	TGTGCCAGCAGCCAAGATGTACTGGCCTACGAGCAGTACTTC	CASSQDVLAYEQYF
TRBV7-2	NA	NA	TRBJ1-2	TGTGCCAGCAGCTTAGTTCAGGGGACTAACTATGGCTACACCTTC	CASSLVQGTNYGYTF
TRBV15	NA	NA	TRBJ2-3	TGTGCCACCAGTATAGGCGGGGCCACAGATACGCAGTATTTT	CATSIGGATDTQYF
TRBV19	NA	NA	TRBJ2-7	TGTGCCAGTAGTATTCTACAGGGTAACTACGAGCAGTACTTC	CASSILQGNYEQYF
TRBV5-5	NA	NA	TRBJ2-7	TGTGCCAGCAGCTTGGTGGGAGGCTACGAGCAGTACTTC	CASSLVGGYEQYF
TRBV5-4	NA	NA	TRBJ1-5	TGTGCCAGCAGCTTAGGGGGTAGCAATCAGCCCCAGCATTTT	CASSLGGSNQPQHF
TRBV30	TRBD1	NA	TRBJ1-2	TGTGCCTGGAGCGCGACAGGGGTGGGCTACACCTTC	CAWSATGVGYTF
TRBV19	NA	NA	TRBJ2-1	TGTGCCAGTAGTACGCGACAGGCGGGCTACAATGAGCAGTTCTTC	CASSTRQAGYNEQFF
TRBV28	TRBD1	NA	TRBJ1-5	TGTGCCAGCAGTAAACAACAGGGGGCTGGCAATCAGCCCCAGCATTTT	CASSKQQGAGNQPQHF
TRBV11-2	NA	NA	TRBJ2-1	TGTGCCAGCAGCGGGATTACGGAGGGTGAGCAGTTCTTC	CASSGITEGEQFF
TRBV2	TRBD2	NA	TRBJ2-2	TGTGCCAGCAGTCTCGGACTAGCAGGCGGGGAGCTGTTTTTT	CASSLGLAGGELFF
TRBV5-5	NA	NA	TRBJ2-5	TGTGCCAGCAGCTTTTACTCTGGGACAACCCAAGAGACCCAGTACTTC	CASSFYSGTTQETQYF
TRBV28	TRBD1	NA	TRBJ1-6	TGTGCCAGCAGTTCAGGGGGCGCCGGTGGTTCACCCCTCCACTTT	CASSSGGAGGSPLHF
TRBV2	TRBD1	NA	TRBJ2-1	TGTGCCAGCAGTTACAGGGGGCTCAATGAGCAGTTCTTC	CASSYRGLNEQFF
TRBV4-2	TRBD1	NA	TRBJ2-7	TGTGCCAGCAGCCAACCCGGGACAGGGATCAACGAGCAGTACTTC	CASSQPGTGINEQYF
TRBV18	NA	NA	TRBJ1-5	TGTGCCAGCTCGCCCCAGGTAACCGGCAATCAGCCCCAGCATTTT	CASSPQVTGNQPQHF
TRBV28	NA	NA	TRBJ1-1	TGTGCCAGCAGTCTTTTCTTAGATCCGGGGACTGAAGCTTTCTTT	CASSLFLDPGTEAFF
TRBV19	NA	NA	TRBJ2-2	TGTGCCAGTAGTACCCGGAACACCGGGGAGCTGTTTTTT	CASSTRNTGELFF
TRBV28	TRBD2	NA	TRBJ2-1	TGTGCCAGCATTGCGGGAGACGGCGACAATGAGCAGTTCTTC	CASIAGDGDNEQFF
TRBV7-9	NA	NA	TRBJ2-5	TGTGCCAGCAGCCCTTGGGCTGAAGAGACCCAGTACTTC	CASSPWAEETQYF
TRBV10-3	TRBD1	NA	TRBJ1-1	TGTGCCATCACCGACACAGGGGTAGGCACTGAAGCTTTCTTT	CAITDTGVGTEAFF
TRBV7-3	TRBD2	NA	TRBJ2-1	TGTGCCAGCAGCCTCGTGGGGCCCGGGACTAGCGGGAGTCATGAGCAGTTCTTC	CASSLVGPGTSGSHEQFF
TRBV19	NA	NA	TRBJ1-1	TGTGCCAGTAGTATATTAGGTAGCGACACTGAAGCTTTCTTT	CASSILGSDTEAFF
TRBV18	NA	NA	TRBJ1-5	TGTGCCAGCTCACCAGGGGAGGTAAATCAGCCCCAGCATTTT	CASSPGEVNQPQHF
TRBV12-3/TRBV12-4	NA	NA	TRBJ1-4	TGTGCCAGCAGTTTTAGGGAGCGCGAAAAACTGTTTTTT	CASSFREREKLFF
TRBV19	TRBD1	NA	TRBJ1-5	TGTGCCAGTTCTAGGACAGGGCTTTATAATCAGCCCCAGCATTTT	CASSRTGLYNQPQHF
TRBV12-5	TRBD2	NA	TRBJ2-3	TGTGCTAGTGGTTTGGACCTGACTAGCGGTAGCACAGATACGCAGTATTTT	CASGLDLTSGSTDTQYF
TRBV11-3	TRBD2	NA	TRBJ2-3	TGTGCCAGCAGCTTAGGGACTAGCGGACCCACAGATACGCAGTATTTT	CASSLGTSGPTDTQYF
TRBV5-4	NA	NA	TRBJ1-4	TGTGCCAGCAGCAAACAGGGAGTTAATGAAAAACTGTTTTTT	CASSKQGVNEKLFF
TRBV6-5	NA	NA	TRBJ1-1	TGTGCCAGCAGTCCCCCAGGGTCACGGGACACTGAAGCTTTCTTT	CASSPPGSRDTEAFF
TRBV12-5	NA	NA	TRBJ2-7	TGTGCTAGTGGTTTGGGTCTCGGAGGGGCCGCTTACGAGCAGTACTTC	CASGLGLGGAAYEQYF
TRBV12-3/TRBV12-4	NA	NA	TRBJ2-7	TGTGCCAGCAGTACAGGGATCTCCTACGAGCAGTACTTC	CASSTGISYEQYF
TRBV4-2	TRBD1	once	TRBJ1-4	TGTGCCAGCAGCCAGGGACAGGGGAATGAAAAACTGTTTTTT	CASSQGQGNEKLFF